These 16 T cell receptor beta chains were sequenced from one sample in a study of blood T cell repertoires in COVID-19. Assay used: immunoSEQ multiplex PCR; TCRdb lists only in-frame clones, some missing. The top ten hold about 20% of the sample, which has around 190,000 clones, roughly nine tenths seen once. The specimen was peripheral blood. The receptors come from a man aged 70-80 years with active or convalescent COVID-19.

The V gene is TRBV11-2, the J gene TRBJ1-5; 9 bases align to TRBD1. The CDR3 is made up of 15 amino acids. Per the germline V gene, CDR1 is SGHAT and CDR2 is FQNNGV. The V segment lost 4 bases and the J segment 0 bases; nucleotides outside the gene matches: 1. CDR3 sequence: CASSWDRDSNQPQHF. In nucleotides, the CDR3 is TGTGCCAGCAGCTGGGACAGGGATAGCAATCAGCCCCAGCATTTT.

CDR3 DNA sequence: TGTGCCTGGAGTGTACACGGGACAGGGGCTTCAACTAATGAAAAACTGTTTTTT. Its translation: CAWSVHGTGASTNEKLFF. The chain combines TRBV30 with TRBJ1-4, with 10 bases matching TRBD1. After removal of 0 bases from V and 0 bases from J, the junction contained 7 bases not matched to a gene. The CDR3 loop spans 18 amino acids. CDR1 is GTSNPN and CDR2 is SVGIG in the germline V gene (reference sequence).

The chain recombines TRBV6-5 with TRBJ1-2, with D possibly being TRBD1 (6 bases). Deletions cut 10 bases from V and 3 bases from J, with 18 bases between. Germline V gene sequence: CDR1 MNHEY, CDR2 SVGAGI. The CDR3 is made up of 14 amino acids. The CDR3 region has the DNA TGTGCCACCACTCCCGGACAGTGGGACTATGGCTACACCTTC. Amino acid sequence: CATTPGQWDYGYTF.

DNA of the CDR3: TGTGCCAGCAGCCCCACAAGACAGGGACGACTCTATGGCTACACCTTC. This translates into CASSPTRQGRLYGYTF. The chain has TRBV28 and TRBJ1-2; the match to TRBD1 covers 7 bases. CDR3 length equals 16 residues. Per germline, CDR1 MDHEN and CDR2 SYDVKM. The V gene end was trimmed by 6 bases and the J gene end by 4 bases; junction bases not matched to a gene: 14.

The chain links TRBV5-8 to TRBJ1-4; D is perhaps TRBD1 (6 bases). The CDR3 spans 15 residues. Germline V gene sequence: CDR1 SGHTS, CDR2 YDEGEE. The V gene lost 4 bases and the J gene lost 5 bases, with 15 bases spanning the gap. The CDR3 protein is CASSNGQTRNEKLFF. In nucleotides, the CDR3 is TGTGCCAGCAGCAACGGACAGACGAGAAATGAAAAACTGTTTTTT.

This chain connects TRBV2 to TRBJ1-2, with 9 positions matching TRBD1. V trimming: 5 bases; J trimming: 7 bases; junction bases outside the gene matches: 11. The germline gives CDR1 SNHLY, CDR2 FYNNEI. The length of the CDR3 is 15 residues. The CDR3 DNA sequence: TGTGCCAGCAGTCCCCGGACAGGGGAGGTGGGTGGCTACACCTTC. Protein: CASSPRTGEVGGYTF. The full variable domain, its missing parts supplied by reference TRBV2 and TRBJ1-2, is EPEVTQTPSHQVTQMGQEVILRCVPISNHLYFYWYRQILGQKVEFLVSFYNNEISEKSEIFDDQFSVERPDGSNFTLKIRSTKLEDSAMYFCASSPRTGEVGGYTFGSGTRLTVV.

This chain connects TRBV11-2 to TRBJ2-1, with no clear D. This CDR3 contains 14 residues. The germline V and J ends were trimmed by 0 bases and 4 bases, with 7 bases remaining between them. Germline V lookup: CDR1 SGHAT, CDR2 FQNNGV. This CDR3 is CASSLDRSYNEQFF. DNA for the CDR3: TGTGCCAGCAGCTTAGATAGGAGTTACAATGAGCAGTTCTTC.

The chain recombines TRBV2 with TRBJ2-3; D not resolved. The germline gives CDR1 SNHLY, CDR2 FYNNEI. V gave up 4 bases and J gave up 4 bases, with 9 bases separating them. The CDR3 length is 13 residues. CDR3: CASSVGPSDTQYF. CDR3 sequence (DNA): TGTGCCAGCAGTGTTGGGCCATCAGATACGCAGTATTTT. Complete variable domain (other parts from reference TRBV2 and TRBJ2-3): EPEVTQTPSHQVTQMGQEVILRCVPISNHLYFYWYRQILGQKVEFLVSFYNNEISEKSEIFDDQFSVERPDGSNFTLKIRSTKLEDSAMYFCASSVGPSDTQYFGPGTRLTVL.

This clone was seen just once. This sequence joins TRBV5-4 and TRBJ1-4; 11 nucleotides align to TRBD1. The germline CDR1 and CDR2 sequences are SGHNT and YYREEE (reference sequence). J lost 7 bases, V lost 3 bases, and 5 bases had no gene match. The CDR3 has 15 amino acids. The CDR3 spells CASSSGTGGGEKLFF. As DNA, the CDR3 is TGTGCCAGCAGCTCCGGGACAGGGGGTGGTGAAAAACTGTTTTTT. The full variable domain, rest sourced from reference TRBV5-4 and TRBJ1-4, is ETGVTQSPTHLIKTRGQQVTLRCSSQSGHNTVSWYQQALGQGPQFIFQYYREEENGRGNFPPRFSGLQFPNYSSELNVNALELDDSALYLCASSSGTGGGEKLFFGSGTQLSVL.

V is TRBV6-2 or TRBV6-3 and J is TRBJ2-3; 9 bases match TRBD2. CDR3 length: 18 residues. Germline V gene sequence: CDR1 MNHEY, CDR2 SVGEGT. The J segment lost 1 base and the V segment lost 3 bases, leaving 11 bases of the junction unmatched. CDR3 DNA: TGTGCCAGCAGTTATGGGTGGGAGGAGCGGGAGGGCACAGATACGCAGTATTTT. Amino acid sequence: CASSYGWEEREGTDTQYF.

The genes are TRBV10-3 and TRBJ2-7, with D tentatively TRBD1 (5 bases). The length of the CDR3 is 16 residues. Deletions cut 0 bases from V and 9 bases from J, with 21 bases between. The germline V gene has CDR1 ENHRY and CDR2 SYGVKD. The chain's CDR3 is CAISESWAGKIAGQYF. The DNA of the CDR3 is TGTGCCATCAGTGAGTCGTGGGCAGGGAAAATCGCCGGGCAGTACTTC.

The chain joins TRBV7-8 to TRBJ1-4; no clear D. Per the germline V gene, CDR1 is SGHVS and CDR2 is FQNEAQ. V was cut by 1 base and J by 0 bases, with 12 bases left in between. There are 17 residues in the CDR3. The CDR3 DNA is TGTGCCAGCAGCTTAGTCCAGAGAGGTCCAACTAATGAAAAACTGTTTTTT. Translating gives CASSLVQRGPTNEKLFF.

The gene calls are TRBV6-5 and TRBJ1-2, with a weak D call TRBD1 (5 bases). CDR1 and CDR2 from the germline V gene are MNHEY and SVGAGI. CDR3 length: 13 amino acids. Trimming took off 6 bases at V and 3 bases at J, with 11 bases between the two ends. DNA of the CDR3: TGTGCCAGCAGGTGGGGGGAGGACTATGGCTACACCTTC. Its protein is CASRWGEDYGYTF.

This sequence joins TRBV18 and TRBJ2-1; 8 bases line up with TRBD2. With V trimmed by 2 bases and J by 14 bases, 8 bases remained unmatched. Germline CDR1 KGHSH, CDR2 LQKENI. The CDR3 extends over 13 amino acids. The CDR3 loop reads CASSPKQRESEFF. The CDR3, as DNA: TGTGCCAGCTCACCAAAGCAGCGGGAGAGTGAGTTCTTC. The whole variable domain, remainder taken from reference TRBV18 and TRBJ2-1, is NAGVMQNPRHLVRRRGQEARLRCSPMKGHSHVYWYRQLPEEGLKFMVYLQKENIIDESGMPKERFSAEFPKEGPSILRIQQVVRGDSAAYFCASSPKQRESEFFGPGTRLTVL.

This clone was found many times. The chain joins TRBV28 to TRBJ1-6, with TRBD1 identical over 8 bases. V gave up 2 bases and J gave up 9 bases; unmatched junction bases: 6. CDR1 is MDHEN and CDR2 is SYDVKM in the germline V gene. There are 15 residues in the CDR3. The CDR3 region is CASSLPGTGSSPLHF. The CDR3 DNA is TGTGCCAGCAGTTTACCCGGGACAGGCTCTTCACCCCTCCACTTT.

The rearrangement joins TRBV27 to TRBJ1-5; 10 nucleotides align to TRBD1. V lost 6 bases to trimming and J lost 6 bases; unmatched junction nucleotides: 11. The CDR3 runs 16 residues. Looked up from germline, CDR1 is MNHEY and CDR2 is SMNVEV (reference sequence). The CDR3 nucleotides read TGTGCCAGCAGGATGACAGGGGGCGGAGGGGGTCAGCCCCAGCATTTT. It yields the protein CASRMTGGGGGQPQHF.